This is a list of T cell receptor beta chains from one sample in a study of response to subunit inactivated influenza vaccine. TCRdb ran MiXCR on the RT-PCR reads and lists one entry per CDR3 protein. The sample includes 150,000 to 200,000 distinct CDR3 sequences, roughly 8.7% seen only once; the top ten take about a tenth. The sequencing used non-naive T cells sorted from PBMCs, collected on the day of vaccination. The receptors were gathered from a man between 45 and 60 years old who received an inactivated influenza vaccine. CDR3s include the opening cysteine and the closing phenylalanine or tryptophan. The D gene is left open where the match is weak. Some rows have no size entry. The others give once, few or many, or a class for an expanded clone.

j_call	v_call	d_call	clone_size	cdr3_nt	cdr3_aa
TRBJ1-3	TRBV10-2	.	.	TGCGCCAGCAAAAATCAACAGGGATTCTCTGGAAACACCATATATTTT	CASKNQQGFSGNTIYF
TRBJ2-7	TRBV6-2/TRBV6-3	TRBD2	few	TGTGCCAGCAGTTCCAAGTTTGATAGCGGGAGGCCCCCCGGGGAGCAGTACTTC	CASSSKFDSGRPPGEQYF
TRBJ2-7	TRBV10-2	TRBD1	few	TGCGCCAGCAGTGTTTCTCGGACAGGGGGCAGGTCCTACGAGCAGTACTTC	CASSVSRTGGRSYEQYF
TRBJ1-1	TRBV7-8	.	many	TGTGCCAGCAGCTTAGTCAAGAACACTGAAGCTTTCTTT	CASSLVKNTEAFF
TRBJ2-5	TRBV6-1	TRBD2	few	TGTGCCAGCAGTCAGAGGACTAGCGGGGGACGCCTTATTGAGACCCAGTACTTC	CASSQRTSGGRLIETQYF
TRBJ2-1	TRBV7-2	.	.	TGTGCCAGCAGCTTAGGGTCAGGGCGTAAGGACAATGAGCAGTTCTTC	CASSLGSGRKDNEQFF
TRBJ2-3	TRBV7-2	.	many	TGTGCCAGCAGCACGCAAACCGGCAGCACAGATACGCAGTATTTT	CASSTQTGSTDTQYF
TRBJ2-7	TRBV6-5	TRBD1	few	TGTGCCAGCAGTTACGGTATGCGGGACAGGGGATCCTACGAGCAGTACTTC	CASSYGMRDRGSYEQYF
TRBJ2-1	TRBV6-1	TRBD2	few	TGTGCCAGCCGGGGACTAGCGGGAAACAATGAGCAGTTCTTC	CASRGLAGNNEQFF
TRBJ2-7	TRBV6-2/TRBV6-3	.	many	TGTGCCAGCACCTACGAATGGGAACGCGGCTCCTACGAGCAGTACTTC	CASTYEWERGSYEQYF
TRBJ1-4	TRBV7-2	.	.	TGTGCCAGCAGCAAGCAGGGTGCAACTAATGAAAAACTGTTTTTT	CASSKQGATNEKLFF
TRBJ2-1	TRBV7-2	.	.	TGTGCCAGCAGCTCCCCTGCCGAGGGGCCCGGTGAGCAGTTCTTC	CASSSPAEGPGEQFF
TRBJ2-5	TRBV7-8	.	.	TGTGCCAGCAGCTTAGCGCAGGAAAAATACTTC	CASSLAQEKYF
TRBJ2-4	TRBV11-2	TRBD2	.	TGTGCCAGCAGCTCACGACTAGCGGGAGAGTTAGCCAAAAACATTCAGTACTTC	CASSSRLAGELAKNIQYF
TRBJ2-1	TRBV7-6	.	many	TGTGCCAGCAGCTTAGGAGGGCGGACAGACAATGAGCAGTTCTTC	CASSLGGRTDNEQFF
TRBJ1-2	TRBV6-1	.	few	TGTGCCAGCAGCAAAGGTTGGCAGGGCGGGAGCGGCTACACCTTC	CASSKGWQGGSGYTF
TRBJ1-5	TRBV20-1	TRBD1	few	TGCAGTGCTAGACTGACAGGGGATAGCAATCAGCCCCAGCATTTT	CSARLTGDSNQPQHF
TRBJ2-4	TRBV4-3	.	many	TGCGCCAGCAGCCAAGATCGTGACCAGGACATTCAGTACTTC	CASSQDRDQDIQYF
TRBJ1-4	TRBV7-2	.	.	TGTGCCAGCAGCCCTGACGCCGGTTGGGAAAAACTGTTTTTT	CASSPDAGWEKLFF
TRBJ2-5	TRBV12-3/TRBV12-4	.	.	TGTGCCAGCTCTGGTGCGGAGACCCAGTACTTC	CASSGAETQYF
TRBJ2-5	TRBV29-1	.	many	TGCAGCGTTGGCAAGGGCCAAGAGACCCAGTACTTC	CSVGKGQETQYF
TRBJ2-2	TRBV27	TRBD2	few	TGTGCCAGCAGTTTATCTAAAGGACTAGCGGGAGTCGCCGGGGAGCTGTTTTTT	CASSLSKGLAGVAGELFF
TRBJ2-3	TRBV6-4	.	few	TGTGCCAGCAGTGCAGAAAGAGGAGATACGCAGTATTTT	CASSAERGDTQYF
TRBJ2-1	TRBV20-1	.	few	TGCAGTGCTAGAACGGGGAGCGGGTCCTACAATGAGCAGTTCTTC	CSARTGSGSYNEQFF
TRBJ2-2	TRBV5-1	TRBD2	.	TGCGCCACTCAGCAGCGCCGGACTAGCAATCCCGGGGAGCTGTTTTTT	CATQQRRTSNPGELFF
TRBJ2-1	TRBV5-5	TRBD1	many	TGTGCCAGCAGCCCGGGGACAGGGTACTACAATGAGCAGTTCTTC	CASSPGTGYYNEQFF